Each of the 10 T cell receptor beta chains below was sequenced from the same sample in a study of blood T cell repertoires in COVID-19. The data were produced by immunoSEQ multiplex PCR, yet TCRdb's version contains in-frame clones alone and is incomplete. Here the sample spans fewer than 200,000 clones, around 82% being singletons. Sequences were obtained from peripheral blood. The receptors were gathered from a man in his 60s who had recovered from COVID-19.

Here the CDR3 DNA reads TGTGCCACCAGCAGAGGGTCAGATCAGCCCCAGCATTTT. Translated: CATSRGSDQPQHF. This chain links TRBV15 with TRBJ1-5; D gene unclear. CDR1 and CDR2 from the germline V gene are LNHNV and YYDKDF (reference sequence). This CDR3 has 13 amino acids. V was clipped by 1 base and J by 5 bases, with 6 bases between them.

The chain employs TRBV7-2 and TRBJ2-3; a weak D match, TRBD1 (6 bases). V was cut by 8 bases and J by 3 bases, with 12 bases left in between. The CDR3 spans 13 residues. Per the germline V gene, CDR1 is SGHTA and CDR2 is FQGNSA. This chain's CDR3 is CASLRGGTDTQYF. The CDR3 coding sequence is TGTGCCAGCCTCAGAGGGGGTACAGATACGCAGTATTTT.

The V gene is TRBV3-1 (or the pseudogene TRBV3-2), the J gene TRBJ2-7; D remains unclear. This CDR3 spans 16 amino acids. V lost 4 bases to trimming and J lost 3 bases, with 19 bases between them. CDR1 LGHDT and CDR2 YNNKEL come from the germline V gene (reference sequence). The CDR3 bases are TGTGCCAGCAGCCCTTCACTGGGTGCCTCGGGCTACGAGCAGTACTTC. It specifies CASSPSLGASGYEQYF.

The chain combines TRBV5-1 with TRBJ2-5; 7 nucleotides align to TRBD1. This CDR3 is 15 amino acids long. V gave up 2 bases and J gave up 4 bases; unmatched junction bases: 8. Germline V gives CDR1 SGHRS, CDR2 YFSETQ. CDR3 in DNA: TGCGCCAGCAGCTTCGGTGACAGGGTAGGAGAGACCCAGTACTTC. Its translation: CASSFGDRVGETQYF.

This chain connects TRBV5-5 to TRBJ1-4; 9 bases map to TRBD1. CDR1 is SGHKS, CDR2 YYEKEE, per germline (reference sequence). The CDR3 has 13 residues. V shed 4 bases and J 10 bases; nucleotides not matched to a gene: 5. CDR3 nucleotides: TGTGCCAGCAGCCGGGACAGGGTCCGAAAACTGTTTTTT. As protein: CASSRDRVRKLFF. Together with reference TRBV5-5 and TRBJ1-4, the CDR3 gives the full variable domain: DAGVTQSPTHLIKTRGQQVTLRCSPISGHKSVSWYQQVLGQGPQFIFQYYEKEERGRGNFPDRFSARQFPNYSSELNVNALLLGDSALYLCASSRDRVRKLFFGSGTQLSVL.

The rearrangement joins TRBV18 to TRBJ2-2; the D gene is possibly TRBD2 (6 bases). Trimming took 2 bases from V and 4 from J, leaving 14 bases between them. Germline V gene lookup returns CDR1 KGHSH and CDR2 LQKENI. The CDR3 is made up of 16 amino acids. The CDR3 loop reads CASSPFGGVSTGELFF. The CDR3 DNA sequence: TGTGCCAGCTCACCATTTGGAGGGGTCAGCACCGGGGAGCTGTTTTTT.

J is TRBJ2-3 and V is TRBV14; TRBD1 is a possible D gene (7 bases). The CDR3 length is 15 residues. Germline V gene sequence: CDR1 SGHDN, CDR2 FVKESK. The germline V and J ends were trimmed by 8 bases and 4 bases, with 19 bases remaining between them. This CDR3 is CASGRDSRPADTQYF. The CDR3 DNA follows: TGTGCCAGCGGGCGGGACAGTCGGCCGGCAGATACGCAGTATTTT.

The chain is built from TRBV30 and TRBJ2-7; 7 positions match TRBD1. This CDR3 spans 14 amino acids. V shed 4 bases, J shed 5 bases, and the junction held 11 bases outside the gene matches. Germline values: CDR1 GTSNPN, CDR2 SVGIG (reference sequence). The CDR3 loop reads CAWTRGQRYHEQYF. CDR3 nucleotides: TGTGCCTGGACCCGGGGACAGAGATACCACGAGCAGTACTTC.

V is TRBV7-9 and J is TRBJ2-5; 9 nucleotides line up with TRBD1. Trimming removed 6 bases from V and 5 bases from J; junction bases left unmatched: 7. The germline gives CDR1 SEHNR, CDR2 FQNEAQ (reference sequence). The CDR3 has 14 residues. CDR3 DNA sequence: TGTGCCAGCAGTTTTCTGGACAGGGGTGAGACCCAGTACTTC. Its protein product is CASSFLDRGETQYF.

This chain uses TRBV11-2 with TRBJ1-1; D remains unclear. This CDR3 is 13 amino acids long. Trimming cost V 11 bases and J 1 base, with 14 bases left between them. The germline V gene encodes CDR1 SGHAT and CDR2 FQNNGV. Written as DNA, the CDR3 is TGTGCCTGTCGATACAGTGCGAACACTGAAGCTTTCTTT. Translation gives CACRYSANTEAFF.